This T cell receptor (beta chain) is drawn from a study of regulatory dendritic cells for organ transplantation. Overall study context: Day 6 dendritic cell cultures were stimulated with LPS. Findings and caveats of the study: Naive T cells showed high diversity, memory cells less, memory CD8+ least.

Allogeneic regulatory or mature dendritic cells were co-cultured for less than six days with CFSE-labeled sorted T cells at 1:10. Naive CD45RA+ and memory CD45RO+ CD4+ or CD8+ T cells were FACS-sorted. This CDR3 contains 16 residues. V was pared by 4 bases and J by 6 bases, with 11 bases of the junction left unmatched. Germline V lookup: CDR1 SGHRS, CDR2 YFSETQ. Profiling relied on immunoSEQ multiplex PCR, and the TCRdb table lists in-frame clones only, not all of them. The table includes under 9,000 clones, about 70% detected once. Concerning this clone itself: Antigen: not known.

Sequencing used memory CD4+ T cells from blood cultured with dendritic cells. Specified subset: CD45RO+ memory T cells. This chain connects TRBV5-1 to TRBJ2-7; the match to TRBD1 covers 12 bases. The receptor comes from a human donor in good health. The CDR3 region is CASSEFFRDRGREQYF. The CDR3 DNA reads as TGCGCCAGCAGCGAATTTTTCCGGGACAGGGGGCGCGAGCAGTACTTC.